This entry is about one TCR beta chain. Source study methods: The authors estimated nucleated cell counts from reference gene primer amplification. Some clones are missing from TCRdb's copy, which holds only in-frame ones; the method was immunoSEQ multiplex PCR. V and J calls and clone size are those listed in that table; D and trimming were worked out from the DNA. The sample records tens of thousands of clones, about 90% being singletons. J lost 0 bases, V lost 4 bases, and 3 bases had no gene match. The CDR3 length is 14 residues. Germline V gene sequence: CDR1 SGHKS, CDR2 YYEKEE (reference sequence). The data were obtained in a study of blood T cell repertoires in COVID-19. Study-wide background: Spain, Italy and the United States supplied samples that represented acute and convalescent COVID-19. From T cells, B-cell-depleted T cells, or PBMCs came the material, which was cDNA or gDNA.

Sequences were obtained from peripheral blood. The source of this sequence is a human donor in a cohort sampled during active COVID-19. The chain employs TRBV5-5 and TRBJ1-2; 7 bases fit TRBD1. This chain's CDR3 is CASSLDRANYGYTF. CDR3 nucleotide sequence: TGTGCCAGCAGCCTCGACAGGGCTAACTATGGCTACACCTTC.